This TCR beta chain is drawn from a study of blood T cell repertoires in COVID-19. Study as a whole: The United States, Italy and Spain were the sources of the acute and convalescent COVID-19 samples. From T cells, B-cell-depleted T cells, or PBMCs came the material, which was cDNA or gDNA.

Across fewer than 25 US areas, participants ranged in age from 18 to 89 years. Cohorts were determined from participant-reported clinical history. Looked up from germline, CDR1 is SGHTA and CDR2 is FQGTGA. CDR3 length equals 15 residues. With 2 bases removed from V and 7 bases from J, the gap between germline ends came to 17 bases. Sequenced by immunoSEQ multiplex PCR; TCRdb stores in-frame clones only, minus some. The sample holds about 200,000 clones, 75% to 85% seen once. The clonotype was recovered from a woman aged 40 to 55 with acute COVID-19. This chain links TRBV7-3 with TRBJ1-2; no clear D gene. What was sequenced was PBMCs or T cells enriched from blood (not recorded which). CDR3 in DNA: TGTGCCAGCAGCTTACAGTCGGCAGCGGAGGGTGGCTACACCTTC. This sequence encodes CASSLQSAAEGGYTF.